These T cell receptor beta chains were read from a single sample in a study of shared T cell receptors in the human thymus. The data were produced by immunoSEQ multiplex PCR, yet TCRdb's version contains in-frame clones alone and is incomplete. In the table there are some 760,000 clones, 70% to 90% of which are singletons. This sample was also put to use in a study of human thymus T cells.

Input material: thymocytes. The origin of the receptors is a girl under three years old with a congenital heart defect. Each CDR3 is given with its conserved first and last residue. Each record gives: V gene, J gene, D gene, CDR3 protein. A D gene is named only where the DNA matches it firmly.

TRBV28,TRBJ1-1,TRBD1,CASSFSVDRVTTEAFF
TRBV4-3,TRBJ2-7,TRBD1,CASSHRGQGKIYEQYF
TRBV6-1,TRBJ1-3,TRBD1,CASSWTGGSGNTIYF
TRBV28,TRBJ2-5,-,CASRYASNETQYF
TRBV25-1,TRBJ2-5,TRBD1,CASSEWGQAIQETQYF
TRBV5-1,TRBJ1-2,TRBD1,CASSVQAQGDPPVAGYTF
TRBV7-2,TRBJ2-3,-,CASSSFLEPLPDNTTQYF
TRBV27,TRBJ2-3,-,CASSLSERGSTDTQYF
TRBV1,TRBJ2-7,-,CTSSPTSGGTYEQYF
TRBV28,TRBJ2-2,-,CASRSNTGELFF
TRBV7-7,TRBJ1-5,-,CASTAFGSEGPLGNQPQHF
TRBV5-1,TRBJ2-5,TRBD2,CASTLLLAGARETQYF
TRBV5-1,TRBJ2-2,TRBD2,CASSLSDGRGNTGELFF
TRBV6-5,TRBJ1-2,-,CASSYSKQLPGGYTF
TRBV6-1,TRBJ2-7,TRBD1,CASLYLYRGFNEQYF
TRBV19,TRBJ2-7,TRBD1,CASSETGKMYEQYF
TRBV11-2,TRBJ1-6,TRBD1,CASSSWGRGNSPLHF
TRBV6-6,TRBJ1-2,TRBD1,CASSPDRGDGYTF
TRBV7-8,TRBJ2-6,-,CASTVSGANVLTF
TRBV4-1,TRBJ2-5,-,CASSHGHFQETQYF
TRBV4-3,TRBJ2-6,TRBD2,CASSQSAGAGANVLTF
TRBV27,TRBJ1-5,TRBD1,CASRTTGYVGGRNQPQHF
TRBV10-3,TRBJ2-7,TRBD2,CAIGPLAGGLYEQYF
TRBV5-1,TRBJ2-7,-,CASSAQSSYEQYF
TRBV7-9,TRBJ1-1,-,CASSFEGEREDTEAFF
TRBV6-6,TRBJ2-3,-,CAGGPGNDVDTQYF
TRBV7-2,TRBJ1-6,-,CASSLEVAGPTLDSPLHF
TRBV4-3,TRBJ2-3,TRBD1,CASSQPSDRGSDTQYF
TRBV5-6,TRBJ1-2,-,CASSSGPQAGGHTF
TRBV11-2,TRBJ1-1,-,CASSLGGVGEAFF
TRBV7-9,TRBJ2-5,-,CASSLLGQETQYF
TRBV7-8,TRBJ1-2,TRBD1,CASSLVGPQETGGTNYGYTF
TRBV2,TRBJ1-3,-,CASSDAQPLGNTIYF
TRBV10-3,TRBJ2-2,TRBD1,CAISARDRDLDTGELFF
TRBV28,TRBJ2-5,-,CASSNVRNAGRETQYF
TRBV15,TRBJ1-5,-,CATSRRASQPQHF
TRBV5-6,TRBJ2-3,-,CATSDFVTDTQYF
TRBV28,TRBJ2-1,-,CASKVEAVTNEQFF
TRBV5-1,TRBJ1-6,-,CASSLDRDSYNSPLHF
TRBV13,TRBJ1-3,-,CASSPGRHAPGNTIYF
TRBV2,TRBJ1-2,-,CASSEGIQGSYGYTF
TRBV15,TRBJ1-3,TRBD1,CATSRDEVDRFSGNTIYF
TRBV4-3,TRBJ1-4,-,CASSQPEDLGREKLFF
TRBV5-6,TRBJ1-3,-,CASSLGRGNSGNTIYF
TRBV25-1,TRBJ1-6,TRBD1,CASSAGQAFPPLHF